These 26 T cell receptor beta chains originate from one sample sequenced in a study of T-cell reconstitution after alpha-beta-depleted transplantation in children. Library preparation (for TCRbeta) was performed with unique molecular identifiers. Each CDR3 protein is one row after TCRdb ran MiXCR on the PCR reads. The sample holds roughly 670,000 distinct CDR3 sequences, 13% seen once. The material was PBMCs, obtained before TCRalphabeta/CD19-depleted stem cell transplant. Receptors were obtained from a girl aged 2-10 years with congenital amegakaryocytic thrombocytopenia, due to receive a stem cell transplant.

This clonotype was detected a few times. The V and J genes are TRBV7-9 and TRBJ2-6, with unresolved D. The germline gives CDR1 SEHNR, CDR2 FQNEAQ (reference sequence). The CDR3 length is 16 residues. Trimming stripped 3 bases from V and 0 bases from J, with 9 bases between. Here the CDR3 DNA reads TGTGCCAGCAGCTTCGAAGTCTTCTCTGGGGCCAACGTCCTGACTTTC. Protein: CASSFEVFSGANVLTF.

The rearrangement uses TRBV7-2 and TRBJ2-1; a possible D gene is TRBD2 (5 bases). Germline CDR1 is SGHTA and CDR2 is FQGNSA. CDR3 length: 13 residues. Trimming cost V 5 bases and J 8 bases, with 13 bases left between them. The CDR3 coding sequence is TGTGCCAGCAGCCAGACTAAGGCGCATGAGCAGTTCTTC. Translated, it gives CASSQTKAHEQFF.

This chain joins TRBV19 and TRBJ1-4; D perhaps matches TRBD1 (5 bases). The CDR3 extends over 14 amino acids. Germline V gives CDR1 LNHDA, CDR2 SQIVND (reference sequence). For the CDR3, the DNA is TGTGCTACGGGAAGGGGAAGGAGACAAGAAAAACTGTTTTTT. Amino acids: CATGRGRRQEKLFF.

The table lists this clonotype with many counts. The V gene is TRBV7-8, the J gene TRBJ2-3; 8 bases fit TRBD1. Unmatched junction bases numbered 4, after V lost 1 base and J lost 7 bases. The CDR3 covers 14 residues. Per the germline V gene, CDR1 is SGHVS and CDR2 is FQNEAQ. The CDR3 protein is CASSLVTGVNTQYF. CDR3 coding DNA: TGTGCCAGCAGCTTAGTGACAGGGGTTAATACGCAGTATTTT.

This rearrangement joins TRBV7-6 to TRBJ2-2, with 12 bases fitting TRBD1. The germline V gene has CDR1 SGHVS and CDR2 FNYEAQ. V shed 5 bases, J shed 1 base, and the junction held 8 bases outside the gene matches. The CDR3 contains 18 residues. Written as DNA, the CDR3 is TGTGCCAGCAGCCCGGGACAGGGGGCATCTAGGAACACCGGGGAGCTGTTTTTT. It is translated as CASSPGQGASRNTGELFF.

V gene TRBV4-2 combines with J gene TRBJ2-1; 10 bases are shared with TRBD2. The CDR3 is 22 amino acids. Germline CDR1 and CDR2: LGHNA and YNFKEQ. Trimming cost V 2 bases and J 1 base; bases outside gene matches: 20. CDR3 in amino acids: CASSQRAGLADRKFSSYNEQFF. As DNA, the CDR3 is TGTGCCAGCAGCCAACGGGCCGGACTAGCGGACCGTAAATTTTCTTCCTACAATGAGCAGTTCTTC.

At least ten counts were recorded for this clonotype. This chain uses TRBV12-3 or TRBV12-4 with TRBJ2-2; 7 bases line up with TRBD1. CDR3 length equals 14 residues. After removal of 5 bases from V and 1 base from J, the junction contained 1 base not matched to a gene. CDR3 DNA: TGTGCCAGCAGTCGGACAGGGAACACCGGGGAGCTGTTTTTT. This codes for CASSRTGNTGELFF.

This clonotype was observed many times. This rearrangement joins TRBV10-3 to TRBJ1-3; D might be TRBD1 (5 bases). Trimming cost V 10 bases and J 0 bases, with 16 bases left between them. In germline, CDR1 is ENHRY, CDR2 SYGVKD. The CDR3 contains 15 residues. The CDR3, as DNA: TGTGCCACCCAGCCGACAGCTACCTCTGGAAACACCATATATTTT. Its translation is CATQPTATSGNTIYF.

In this sample, this clonotype turned up a few times. V and J are TRBV7-6 and TRBJ2-2; 13 bases map to TRBD2. CDR1 is SGHVS and CDR2 is FNYEAQ in the germline V gene. This CDR3 has 17 residues. V was pared by 5 bases and J by 9 bases, with 12 bases of the junction left unmatched. CDR3 bases: TGTGCCAGCAGCCACGAGGGACTAGCGGGGAATGAAAGGGAGCTGTTTTTT. As protein: CASSHEGLAGNERELFF.

This clonotype showed up many times. The chain carries TRBV6-5 and TRBJ2-1, with D uncertain. The CDR3 sequence is 13 residues long. The germline V gene has CDR1 MNHEY and CDR2 SVGAGI. V was shortened by 2 bases and J by 6 bases, with 8 bases between the two germline ends. CDR3 in amino acids: CASSYDRSNEQFF. In DNA, the CDR3 is TGTGCCAGCAGTTACGACCGGAGCAATGAGCAGTTCTTC.

The table lists this clonotype with many counts. V is TRBV12-3 or TRBV12-4 and J is TRBJ2-1; no clear D gene. Trimming pared 4 bases from V and 6 bases from J, leaving 4 bases between. The CDR3 totals 11 residues. For the CDR3, the DNA is TGTGCCAGCAGTTCGACCAATGAGCAGTTCTTC. It translates to CASSSTNEQFF.

The sample holds a few counts of this clonotype. V and J are TRBV29-1 and TRBJ1-1; D is perhaps TRBD1 (5 bases). There are 13 residues in the CDR3. Per germline, CDR1 SQVTM and CDR2 ANQGSEA. V was cut by 3 bases and J by 8 bases, with 16 bases left in between. This chain's CDR3 is CSVDWGDVLEAFF. CDR3 in DNA: TGCAGCGTTGACTGGGGGGACGTATTGGAAGCTTTCTTT.

This clonotype occurred a few times. V and J are TRBV21-1 and TRBJ2-1; the table gives TRBD1 as D, unverified against the DNA. TRBV21-1 counts as a pseudogene. This CDR3 contains 11 residues. CDR3 nucleotide sequence: TGTGCCAGCGAAACGGGACAGTTAGGGTTCTTC. This translates into CASETGQLGFF.

The chain joins TRBV28 to TRBJ2-1, with D tentatively TRBD1 or TRBD2 (6 bases each). The V and J ends lost 4 bases and 12 bases respectively, with 16 bases between them. Germline CDR1 reads MDHEN; CDR2 reads SYDVKM. CDR3 length equals 13 residues. DNA for the CDR3: TGTGCCAGCAGTTGGTGGGGGGCGCTCGGGCAGTTCTTC. Translated, it gives CASSWWGALGQFF.

The chain is built from TRBV7-9 and TRBJ2-3, with 12 nucleotides matching TRBD2. The V segment lost 5 bases and the J segment 5 bases; nucleotides outside the gene matches: 8. The V gene's germline CDR1 is SEHNR and CDR2 FQNEAQ (reference sequence). There are 16 residues in the CDR3. The CDR3, as DNA: TGTGCCAGCAGCGTGGGACTAGCGGGTGGGCGAGATACGCAGTATTTT. It yields the protein CASSVGLAGGRDTQYF.

The chain links TRBV2 to TRBJ2-7; 11 bases agree with TRBD2. The germline gives CDR1 SNHLY, CDR2 FYNNEI. V gave up 6 bases and J gave up 3 bases; unmatched junction bases: 7. The CDR3 contains 15 residues. CDR3 sequence reads: CASRPSGRKRYEQYF. The CDR3, as DNA: TGTGCCAGCAGACCTAGCGGGAGGAAACGCTACGAGCAGTACTTC. Full variable domain (outside the CDR3, taken from reference TRBV2 and TRBJ2-7): EPEVTQTPSHQVTQMGQEVILRCVPISNHLYFYWYRQILGQKVEFLVSFYNNEISEKSEIFDDQFSVERPDGSNFTLKIRSTKLEDSAMYFCASRPSGRKRYEQYFGPGTRLTVT.

This rearrangement joins TRBV5-1 to TRBJ2-2, with D unresolved. Germline assignment: CDR1 SGHRS and CDR2 YFSETQ. V lost 0 bases, J lost 4 bases, and 10 bases lay in between. The CDR3 covers 15 residues. The CDR3 loop reads CASSLEGPSTGELFF. For the CDR3, the DNA is TGCGCCAGCAGCTTGGAAGGGCCGAGCACCGGGGAGCTGTTTTTT.

The V call is TRBV7-6, the J call TRBJ2-1; no clear D gene. The length of the CDR3 is 15 residues. Germline CDR1 SGHVS, CDR2 FNYEAQ. V lost 5 bases, J lost 10 bases, and 21 bases lay in between. CDR3 protein: CASSGSISAPQEQFF. The CDR3 DNA reads TGTGCCAGCAGCGGCAGCATCAGCGCGCCCCAAGAGCAGTTCTTC.

This clonotype was observed a few times. V gene TRBV29-1 combines with J gene TRBJ2-7; 13 bases fit TRBD2. Germline V gene data show CDR1 as SQVTM and CDR2 as ANQGSEA. CDR3 length equals 13 residues. J was trimmed by 6 bases and V by 6 bases; bases with no gene match: 5. The CDR3 here is CSVSLAGGGEQYF. The CDR3, as DNA: TGCAGCGTGTCACTAGCGGGAGGGGGCGAGCAGTACTTC.

This clonotype has just a few counts. The chain joins TRBV15 to TRBJ2-1; the D is unclear. This CDR3 is 12 amino acids long. V shed 4 bases and J shed 5 bases, with 6 bases lying between them. Germline lookup yields CDR1 LNHNV and CDR2 YYDKDF (reference sequence). The CDR3 loop reads CATSIGNNEQFF. The DNA for the CDR3 is TGTGCCACCAGCATAGGAAACAATGAGCAGTTCTTC.

This clonotype was counted ten times or more. This rearrangement joins TRBV7-9 to TRBJ1-1; no clear D. Germline loops: CDR1 SEHNR, CDR2 FQNEAQ (reference sequence). Trimming left V 7 bases short and J 8 bases short, with 11 bases between. The CDR3 consists of 11 residues. CDR3 loop: CASTLGWEAFF. The CDR3 DNA is TGTGCCAGCACCTTGGGCTGGGAAGCTTTCTTT.

The sample holds many counts of this clonotype. The chain joins TRBV29-1 to TRBJ2-1, with TRBD2 matching 10 bases. The V and J ends lost 4 bases and 0 bases, in that order; junction bases with no gene match: 6. Germline CDR1 is SQVTM and CDR2 is ANQGSEA. The CDR3 is made up of 16 amino acids. CDR3 loop: CSVGLAGVGSYNEQFF. In nucleotides, the CDR3 is TGCAGCGTTGGCCTAGCGGGAGTGGGCTCCTACAATGAGCAGTTCTTC.

The CDR3 is CASSHPSGLTAFNEQFF. The CDR3 DNA reads as TGTGCCAGCTCACACCCTAGCGGGCTCACTGCCTTCAATGAGCAGTTCTTC. V usage is TRBV18 and J usage is TRBJ2-1, with TRBD2 matching 8 bases. This CDR3 region has 17 residues. Trimming removed 4 bases from V and 6 bases from J; junction bases left unmatched: 14. Germline CDR1 is KGHSH and CDR2 is LQKENI.

This clonotype was seen ten or more times. The chain's CDR3 is CSGKRSATDTQYF. CDR3 DNA: TGCAGTGGCAAGCGTAGCGCCACAGATACGCAGTATTTT. V gene TRBV20-1 combines with J gene TRBJ2-3; possibly TRBD2 for D (5 bases). The CDR3 totals 13 residues. V was cut by 7 bases and J by 2 bases, with 13 bases left in between. Per germline, CDR1 DFQATT and CDR2 SNEGSKA (reference sequence).

In its sample, this clonotype was seen a few times. The chain uses TRBV5-6 and TRBJ2-6, with D possibly matching TRBD2 (5 bases). V was trimmed by 1 base and J by 4 bases, leaving 9 bases between them. There are 15 residues in the CDR3. CDR1 and CDR2 (germline): SGHDT, YYEEEE. This CDR3 reads CASSLWGAGANVLTF. CDR3 nucleotides: TGTGCCAGCAGCTTGTGGGGAGCAGGGGCCAACGTCCTGACTTTC.

This clonotype was recorded many times. V usage is TRBV5-1 and J usage is TRBJ2-3; D perhaps matches TRBD2 (5 bases). V was shortened by 2 bases and J by 0 bases, with 10 bases between the two germline ends. The CDR3 has 15 amino acids. CDR1 is SGHRS and CDR2 is YFSETQ in the germline V gene. The CDR3 spells CASSFERPSTDTQYF. Written as DNA, the CDR3 is TGCGCCAGCAGCTTTGAGCGGCCCAGCACAGATACGCAGTATTTT.